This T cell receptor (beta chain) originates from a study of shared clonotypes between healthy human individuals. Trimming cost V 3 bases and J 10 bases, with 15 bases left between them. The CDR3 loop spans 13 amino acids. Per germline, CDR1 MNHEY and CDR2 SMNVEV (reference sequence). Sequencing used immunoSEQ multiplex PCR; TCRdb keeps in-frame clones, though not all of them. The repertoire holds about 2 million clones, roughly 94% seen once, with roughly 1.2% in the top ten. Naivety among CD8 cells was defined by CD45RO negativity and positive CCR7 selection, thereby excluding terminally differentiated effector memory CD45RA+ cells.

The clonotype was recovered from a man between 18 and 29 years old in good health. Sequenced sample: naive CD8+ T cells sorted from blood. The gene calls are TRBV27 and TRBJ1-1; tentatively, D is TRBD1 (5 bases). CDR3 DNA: TGTGCCAGCAGTTTGGGGGACCGCCAGAGAGCTTTCTTT. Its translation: CASSLGDRQRAFF.